This TCR beta chain originates from a study of identical twins. General study points: Some out-of-frame alpha sequences were shared by twins, and these showed excess low generation probability. Carriage of fewer insertions was seen in abundant cord blood beta clonotypes, whereas memory repertoires showed none.

The authors used template switching to add a universal primer site and gave cDNA unique molecular identifiers. TCRdb called the 5' RACE reads again in MiXCR, with one record for every CDR3 protein. The top ten clones hold 8.8% of a sample with some 260,000 distinct CDR3 sequences, more than 13% of them seen once. CDR3 length: 14 residues. The V and J ends lost 3 bases and 8 bases, in that order; junction bases with no gene match: 3. Germline CDR1 reads SGHRS; CDR2 reads YFSETQ. Healthy Caucasians provided all donations. This clonotype was counted a few times. Its antigen is not known. The TCR was taken from a woman younger than 35 in good health. The chain uses TRBV5-1 and TRBJ2-1; 12 nucleotides agree with TRBD2. Material for sequencing was memory (CD45RO+) T cells sorted from blood. The DNA for the CDR3 is TGCGCCAGCAGCTCGGGACTAGCGGGCGATGAGCAGTTCTTC. Encoded protein: CASSSGLAGDEQFF.